Reported below is one T cell receptor beta chain. The entry originates in a study of blood T cell repertoires in COVID-19. Study overall: The United States, Italy and Spain supplied acute and convalescent COVID-19 samples. The analysed material was cDNA or gDNA that came from T cells, B-cell-depleted T cells, or PBMCs.

In the original processing: By means of reference gene primer amplification, nucleated cell counts were estimated. Produced via immunoSEQ multiplex PCR; TCRdb's table is partial and in-frame only. Clonal size and the V and J genes are those of that table, whereas D and trimming came from the DNA. The sample consists of some 150,000 clones, approximately 84% of them appearing once. Germline CDR1 is SGHTA and CDR2 is FQGTGA. After removal of 3 bases from V and 6 bases from J, the junction contained 16 bases not matched to a gene. The CDR3 is 18 amino acids. V and J are TRBV7-3 and TRBJ2-1, with 8 bases matching TRBD2. Sequenced sample: peripheral blood. The clonotype comes from a man aged 40-49 years with acute or convalescent COVID-19. The CDR3 sequence: CASSFNRLAGSGANEQFF. The CDR3 DNA is TGTGCCAGCAGCTTTAACCGGCTCGCGGGTAGCGGGGCCAATGAGCAGTTCTTC.